This entry lists 23 T cell receptor beta chains sequenced from one sample in a study of control samples from healthy donors and cancer patients. Measured with immunoSEQ multiplex PCR; TCRdb has only the in-frame clones, and not every one. The sample gives roughly 190,000 clones, about 89% of which show up once; less than 2% is in the top ten. The sequencing input was blood. Receptor source: a man younger than 45 in good health.

The CDR3 nucleotides read TGTGCCAGCTCACCCGAGACAGGGGGGGTGTACGAGCAGTACTTC. This sequence encodes CASSPETGGVYEQYF. V is TRBV18 and J is TRBJ2-7; 9 positions match TRBD1. CDR3 length: 15 amino acids. Trimming at V came to 3 bases and at J to 4 bases, leaving 7 bases not matched to a gene. Germline CDR1 KGHSH, CDR2 LQKENI.

The chain is built from TRBV7-9 and TRBJ2-1; D gene ambiguous. CDR1 SEHNR and CDR2 FQNEAQ come from the germline V gene (reference sequence). The CDR3 spans 14 residues. Trimming removed 2 bases from V and 10 bases from J, with 15 bases in between. CDR3 protein: CASSLLNKAEEQFF. Here the CDR3 DNA reads TGTGCCAGCAGCTTATTAAATAAAGCAGAGGAGCAGTTCTTC.

For this clone: Relative to the germline gene, one junction end is altered; a read error may explain this. The gene calls are TRBV5-6 and TRBJ2-1, with 8 bases identical to TRBD2. CDR1 and CDR2 (germline): SGHDT, YYEEEE. This CDR3 is built from 12 residues. The CDR3 protein is CASSLAGTRSLF. DNA of the CDR3: TGTGCCAGCAGCTTGGCAGGGACTAGATCGCTCTTC.

The V call is TRBV6-5, the J call TRBJ1-2; the D gene is possibly TRBD1 (5 bases). Trimming shortened V by 3 bases and J by 6 bases, and 11 bases separated the two germline ends. Germline values: CDR1 MNHEY, CDR2 SVGAGI. The CDR3 spans 13 residues. CDR3 loop: CASSYSAGDGYTF. The CDR3 nucleotides are TGTGCCAGCAGTTATTCCGCGGGGGATGGCTACACCTTC.

V and J are TRBV11-2 and TRBJ1-1, with 12 bases aligning to TRBD1. The CDR3 covers 15 residues. V lost 5 bases, J lost 5 bases, and 6 bases stayed unmatched. Germline V CDR1 and CDR2: SGHAT, FQNNGV. The CDR3: CASSPGQGARTEAFF. CDR3 sequence (DNA): TGTGCCAGCAGCCCGGGACAGGGGGCGCGGACTGAAGCTTTCTTT.

The V gene is TRBV3-1 (or the pseudogene TRBV3-2), the J gene TRBJ1-6; maybe TRBD1 (6 bases). The CDR3 covers 17 residues. Trimming took 0 bases from V and 6 from J, leaving 15 bases between them. The germline V gene encodes CDR1 LGHDT and CDR2 YNNKEL (reference sequence). The CDR3 loop is CASSQEAGVTINSPLHF. Here the CDR3 DNA reads TGTGCCAGCAGCCAAGAGGCAGGGGTCACAATTAATTCACCCCTCCACTTT.

The gene calls are TRBV5-6 and TRBJ1-6; 9 nucleotides match TRBD1. The CDR3 runs 16 residues. The germline V gene has CDR1 SGHDT and CDR2 YYEEEE. The V gene end was trimmed by 4 bases and the J gene end by 1 base; junction bases not matched to a gene: 3. The CDR3 DNA sequence: TGTGCCAGCAGCAGGGACAGGGTTTCCTATAATTCACCCCTCCACTTT. This gives the protein CASSRDRVSYNSPLHF.

The V and J genes are TRBV30 and TRBJ2-7; 7 nucleotides agree with TRBD2. The length of the CDR3 is 13 residues. J gave up 5 bases and V 6 bases, and 10 bases lay outside the gene matches. Germline V gene data show CDR1 as GTSNPN and CDR2 as SVGIG (reference sequence). CDR3 amino acids: CACHPGRGDEQYF. The CDR3 DNA is TGTGCCTGCCATCCAGGGAGGGGCGACGAGCAGTACTTC. The full variable domain, its missing parts supplied by reference TRBV30 and TRBJ2-7, is SQTIHQWPATLVQPVGSPLSLECTVEGTSNPNLYWYRQAAGRGLQLLFYSVGIGQISSEVPQNLSASRPQDRQFILSSKKLLLSDSGFYLCACHPGRGDEQYFGPGTRLTVT.

This chain joins TRBV28 and TRBJ1-5; unclear D gene. Germline V lookup: CDR1 MDHEN, CDR2 SYDVKM. The CDR3 totals 14 residues. V was shortened by 6 bases and J by 0 bases, with 9 bases between the two germline ends. The CDR3 DNA follows: TGTGCCAGCAGCCCGAACCTTAGCAATCAGCCCCAGCATTTT. Amino acids: CASSPNLSNQPQHF.

J is TRBJ1-2 and V is TRBV7-9; D is undetermined. This CDR3 is built from 13 residues. Between the trimmed V and J ends, which lost 3 bases and 7 bases, there was a span of 12 bases. Per germline, CDR1 SEHNR and CDR2 FQNEAQ (reference sequence). CDR3 sequence reads: CASSFRGSGGYTF. CDR3 sequence (DNA): TGTGCCAGCAGCTTTAGAGGGTCGGGTGGCTACACCTTC. The whole variable domain, filled in from reference TRBV7-9 and TRBJ1-2, reads DTGVSQNPRHKITKRGQNVTFRCDPISEHNRLYWYRQTLGQGPEFLTYFQNEAQLEKSRLLSDRFSAERPKGSFSTLEIQRTEQGDSAMYLCASSFRGSGGYTFGSGTRLTVV.

This chain joins TRBV27 and TRBJ2-1; perhaps TRBD2 as D (5 bases). The length of the CDR3 is 15 residues. Germline V CDR1 and CDR2: MNHEY, SMNVEV (reference sequence). V was cut by 6 bases and J by 9 bases, with 21 bases left in between. The CDR3 is CASSSAGVTTSEQFF. CDR3 nucleotide sequence: TGTGCCAGCAGCTCGGCCGGGGTTACCACTTCTGAGCAGTTCTTC.

This rearrangement joins TRBV6-1 to TRBJ2-3; 9 positions match TRBD1. Trimming took 6 bases from V and 1 from J; bases not matched to a gene: 8. CDR1 is MNHNS and CDR2 is SASEGT in the germline V gene. The CDR3 contains 16 residues. This CDR3 is CASREQGAKGTDTQYF. The CDR3 region has the DNA TGTGCCAGCAGAGAACAGGGGGCGAAAGGCACAGATACGCAGTATTTT.

The chain combines TRBV4-2 with TRBJ1-4, with TRBD1 identical over 7 bases. J was trimmed by 5 bases and V by 3 bases; bases with no gene match: 6. CDR1 is LGHNA, CDR2 YNFKEQ, per germline. The CDR3 is 15 residues long. CDR3 region: CASSQETGVNEKLFF. The CDR3 DNA reads as TGTGCCAGCAGCCAGGAAACAGGGGTAAATGAAAAACTGTTTTTT.

The chain links TRBV11-2 to TRBJ1-1, with a possible D match to TRBD1 (5 bases). Trimming stripped 5 bases from V and 4 bases from J, with 14 bases between. The CDR3 consists of 14 residues. Germline values: CDR1 SGHAT, CDR2 FQNNGV. The CDR3 protein is CASSHRTVGTEAFF. CDR3 coding DNA: TGTGCCAGCAGCCACAGGACGGTCGGCACTGAAGCTTTCTTT.

The gene calls are TRBV27 and TRBJ2-3; the match to TRBD1 covers 8 bases. Germline-derived CDR1 and CDR2 are MNHEY and SMNVEV (reference sequence). The CDR3 consists of 14 residues. V lost 6 bases, J lost 2 bases, and 4 bases stayed unmatched. The CDR3 nucleotides are TGTGCCAGCAGCCAGGACAGGGCCACAGATACGCAGTATTTT. It is translated as CASSQDRATDTQYF.

In nucleotides, the CDR3 is TGTGCCAGCAGCTTAGAAATAGGTAGTTACGAGCAGTACTTC. Amino acid sequence: CASSLEIGSYEQYF. The gene calls are TRBV7-9 and TRBJ2-7; the D is unclear. Germline loops: CDR1 SEHNR, CDR2 FQNEAQ (reference sequence). The CDR3 is made up of 14 amino acids. Trimming removed 1 base from V and 4 bases from J, with 11 bases in between.

A single count supports this clone. V is TRBV5-8 and J is TRBJ1-4; D not certain. The CDR3 runs to 14 residues. Trimming took 4 bases from V and 4 from J, leaving 11 bases between them. The germline gives CDR1 SGHTS, CDR2 YDEGEE. In nucleotides, the CDR3 is TGTGCCAGCAGCGAGATGGGGAATAATGAAAAACTGTTTTTT. Protein: CASSEMGNNEKLFF.

V usage is TRBV7-8 and J usage is TRBJ1-5; a possible D gene is TRBD1 (5 bases). With 3 bases removed from V and 5 bases from J, the gap between germline ends came to 8 bases. Germline assignment: CDR1 SGHVS and CDR2 FQNEAQ. The CDR3 covers 13 residues. Written as DNA, the CDR3 is TGTGCCAGCAGCTTCAGGGCTGATCAGCCCCAGCATTTT. Protein product: CASSFRADQPQHF.

The chain employs TRBV11-2 and TRBJ1-2, with D unclear. The CDR3 has 16 amino acids. Germline-derived CDR1 and CDR2 are SGHAT and FQNNGV. Trimming removed 4 bases from V and 3 bases from J, with 18 bases in between. The CDR3 protein is CASSSPLLAGYYGYTF. Written as DNA, the CDR3 is TGTGCCAGCAGCTCTCCCCTGTTGGCAGGATACTATGGCTACACCTTC.

The V and J genes are TRBV11-2 and TRBJ2-7, with D tentatively TRBD1 or TRBD2 (5 bases each). CDR1 is SGHAT, CDR2 FQNNGV, per germline. Trimming removed 8 bases at V and 0 bases at J, with 11 bases between. The CDR3 loop spans 13 amino acids. CDR3 loop: CASGTPRSYEQYF. The CDR3 nucleotides read TGTGCCAGCGGGACGCCACGCTCCTACGAGCAGTACTTC.

This clone appeared a few times. The identical CDR3 is also encoded by other nucleotide sequences in the sample. J is TRBJ2-6 and V is TRBV7-3; perhaps D is TRBD1 or TRBD2 (5 bases each). Germline assignment: CDR1 SGHTA and CDR2 FQGTGA. CDR3 length: 16 amino acids. V was cut by 5 bases and J by 3 bases, with 14 bases left in between. The chain's CDR3 is CASSQDSGSGANVLTF. The CDR3 bases are TGTGCCAGCAGCCAGGACTCAGGGAGTGGGGCCAACGTCCTGACTTTC.

This clone was detected many times. The rearrangement joins TRBV7-9 to TRBJ1-4, with 7 bases aligning to TRBD1. This CDR3 is 17 amino acids long. Germline loops: CDR1 SEHNR, CDR2 FQNEAQ (reference sequence). With V trimmed by 5 bases and J by 1 base, 10 bases remained unmatched. For the CDR3, the DNA is TGTGCCAGCAGCCCCTCCGGGAGGGGGCGAACTAATGAAAAACTGTTTTTT. The encoded protein is CASSPSGRGRTNEKLFF.

This clone was detected only once. The rearrangement joins TRBV11-2 to TRBJ2-7; D call uncertain. The CDR3 loop spans 17 amino acids. From germline, CDR1 is SGHAT and CDR2 FQNNGV. V gave up 1 base and J gave up 6 bases, with 22 bases separating them. The CDR3 loop reads CASSLAPPGYGLIEQYF. For the CDR3, the DNA is TGTGCCAGCAGCTTAGCCCCCCCGGGCTACGGGTTGATCGAGCAGTACTTC.